The 15 T cell receptor beta chains below all came from one sample that was sequenced in a study of regulatory T cells in long-lasting Graves disease. iRepertoire HTBI primers and Arm-PCR of CDR3 regions built TCR beta libraries. TCRdb fed the multiplex PCR reads into MiXCR, producing one record per CDR3 protein. Among hundreds of thousands of distinct CDR3 sequences listed, 25% to 35% were seen once. The time point here: persistent/refractory GD, antithyroid drugs over 5 years with positive TRAb. After RNA was extracted from PBMCs, the TCR library was made from it. Specimen: peripheral blood mononuclear cells (PBMCs), collected when the disease was refractory, from a patient treated with antithyroid drugs. The receptor set was obtained from a female donor with Graves disease.

The chain has TRBV28 and TRBJ1-6; a possible D gene is TRBD1 (6 bases). This CDR3 has 14 amino acids. Germline V gives CDR1 MDHEN, CDR2 SYDVKM. Trimming shortened V by 4 bases and J by 5 bases, and 9 bases separated the two germline ends. The CDR3 DNA reads TGTGCCAGCAGTTATCGGACAGATAATTCACCCCTCCACTTT. This encodes CASSYRTDNSPLHF.

The gene calls are TRBV19 and TRBJ2-1; D is ambiguous. The V gene lost 6 bases and the J gene lost 8 bases, with 5 bases spanning the gap. This CDR3 spans 10 amino acids. Germline CDR1 is LNHDA and CDR2 is SQIVND (reference sequence). The CDR3 coding sequence is TGTGCCAGTAGCGCACATGAGCAGTTCTTC. This gives the protein CASSAHEQFF.

In this sample, this clonotype turned up many times. V is TRBV2 and J is TRBJ1-1; D uncertain. The germline V gene has CDR1 SNHLY and CDR2 FYNNEI. Trimming cost V 4 bases and J 1 base, with 13 bases left between them. This CDR3 is 15 amino acids long. CDR3 DNA sequence: TGTGCCAGCAGTGGGTATCGGCAAACGAACACTGAAGCTTTCTTT. Translation: CASSGYRQTNTEAFF. Looking up the rest from reference TRBV2 and TRBJ1-1 gives the full variable domain: EPEVTQTPSHQVTQMGQEVILRCVPISNHLYFYWYRQILGQKVEFLVSFYNNEISEKSEIFDDQFSVERPDGSNFTLKIRSTKLEDSAMYFCASSGYRQTNTEAFFGQGTRLTVV.

This clonotype has a handful of counts. The rearrangement links TRBV20-1 to TRBJ2-7; 10 bases align to TRBD2. This CDR3 region has 14 residues. Germline CDR1 reads DFQATT; CDR2 reads SNEGSKA (reference sequence). Trimming at V came to 4 bases and at J to 8 bases, leaving 11 bases not matched to a gene. The CDR3: CSAIGGLAGVQQYF. CDR3 coding DNA: TGCAGTGCTATAGGAGGCCTAGCGGGAGTACAGCAGTACTTC.

The gene calls are TRBV3-1 and TRBJ1-1; 12 nucleotides line up with TRBD1. From germline, CDR1 is LGHDT and CDR2 YNNKEL (reference sequence). The ends lost 7 bases at V and 4 bases at J; junction bases unmatched: 13. CDR3 length: 17 residues. The CDR3 DNA reads TGTGCCAGCACCCCACCGGGACAGGGGGCTTCTGGCACTGAAGCTTTCTTT. The encoded protein is CASTPPGQGASGTEAFF.

The chain carries TRBV3-1 and TRBJ1-3; no definite D call. The V gene's germline CDR1 is LGHDT and CDR2 YNNKEL (reference sequence). V was clipped by 1 base and J by 8 bases, with 6 bases between them. The CDR3 is 12 amino acids. This chain's CDR3 is CASSQGGDTIYF. The CDR3 coding sequence is TGTGCCAGCAGCCAAGGGGGAGACACCATATATTTT.

The DNA of the CDR3 is TGTGCCAGCAGTGGGACAGAAGACAGGAACACTGAAGCTTTCTTT. Amino acids: CASSGTEDRNTEAFF. The rearrangement links TRBV25-1 to TRBJ1-1, with a weak D call TRBD1 (6 bases). CDR1 is MGHDK and CDR2 is SYGVNS in the germline V gene. This CDR3 is 15 amino acids long. Trimming removed 4 bases from V and 1 base from J, with 13 bases in between.

The CDR3 is CASSRSTGVNTEAFF. CDR3 DNA: TGCGCCAGCAGCCGATCGACAGGGGTGAACACTGAAGCTTTCTTT. The chain is built from TRBV4-1 and TRBJ1-1; 8 nucleotides agree with TRBD1. Germline CDR1 reads MGHRA; CDR2 reads YSYEKL. The V segment lost 4 bases and the J segment 0 bases; nucleotides outside the gene matches: 4. The CDR3 loop spans 15 amino acids.

The J gene is TRBJ2-5, the V gene TRBV10-2; D is uncertain. The closer fit of TRBJ2-1 to the DNA end suggests the J call may be wrong. CDR1 is WSHSY, CDR2 SAAADI, per germline. The CDR3 sequence is 13 residues long. CDR3 nucleotide sequence: TGCGCCAGCAGTGAGTCGTTAGACTGGAAGCAGTTCTTC. The encoded protein is CASSESLDWKQFF.

The chain couples TRBV6-2 or TRBV6-3 to TRBJ1-2; TRBD1 might be the D (5 bases). This CDR3 is 12 amino acids long. Germline CDR1 MNHEY, CDR2 SVGEGT. Trimming pared 6 bases from V and 6 bases from J, leaving 11 bases between. The CDR3 region has the DNA TGTGCCAGCAGCACGCAAGGGGATGGCTACACCTTC. Its protein product is CASSTQGDGYTF.

This clonotype was recorded many times. The chain combines TRBV18 with TRBJ2-5, with 7 nucleotides matching TRBD2. There are 14 residues in the CDR3. The V and J ends lost 3 bases and 4 bases, in that order; junction bases with no gene match: 5. Germline CDR1 and CDR2: KGHSH and LQKENI. CDR3 in amino acids: CASSPAGGRETQYF. CDR3 DNA: TGTGCCAGCTCACCGGCGGGCGGGAGAGAGACCCAGTACTTC.

The chain couples TRBV19 to TRBJ1-1; 10 bases are a match to TRBD1. Germline loops: CDR1 LNHDA, CDR2 SQIVND (reference sequence). The V segment lost 5 bases and the J segment 4 bases; nucleotides outside the gene matches: 10. The CDR3 spans 16 residues. CDR3: CASSDRQGASFTEAFF. Here the CDR3 DNA reads TGTGCCAGTAGTGACCGACAGGGGGCGAGTTTCACTGAAGCTTTCTTT.

This clonotype was seen only once. The V and J genes are TRBV19 and TRBJ1-4; D unclear. CDR3 length equals 13 residues. In germline, CDR1 is LNHDA, CDR2 SQIVND (reference sequence). V lost 2 bases to trimming and J lost 5 bases, with 6 bases between them. The CDR3 sequence is CASSIRPNEKLFF. The CDR3 DNA is TGTGCCAGTAGTATACGACCAAATGAAAAACTGTTTTTT. Based on the CDR3 plus reference TRBV19 and TRBJ1-4, the full variable domain is DGGITQSPKYLFRKEGQNVTLSCEQNLNHDAMYWYRQDPGQGLRLIYYSQIVNDFQKGDIAEGYSVSREKKESFPLTVTSAQKNPTAFYLCASSIRPNEKLFFGSGTQLSVL.

This clonotype has just a few counts. This rearrangement joins TRBV11-2 to TRBJ1-1; TRBD1 matches at 7 bases. The CDR3 is 15 residues long. The V segment lost 4 bases and the J segment 0 bases; nucleotides outside the gene matches: 5. The germline V gene encodes CDR1 SGHAT and CDR2 FQNNGV. The CDR3 DNA follows: TGTGCCAGCAGCTCGTGGGACAGCATGAACACTGAAGCTTTCTTT. This gives the protein CASSSWDSMNTEAFF.

V gene TRBV10-3 combines with J gene TRBJ1-5; D is unclear. Germline V gene lookup returns CDR1 ENHRY and CDR2 SYGVKD. This CDR3 is built from 14 residues. The germline V and J ends were trimmed by 1 base and 2 bases, with 6 bases remaining between them. The CDR3 spells CAISELAGNQPQHF. The DNA for the CDR3 is TGTGCCATCAGTGAGTTGGCAGGCAATCAGCCCCAGCATTTT.